This T cell receptor beta chain came from a study of T cells in Graves' hyperthyroidism and ophthalmopathy. This clonotype was seen at least ten times. Its antigen is as yet unknown. Broader study findings: Among clonotypes expanded in thyroid above 0.001, most were also found in blood.

There were TCR beta CDR3 regions amplified from RNA transcripts. The study used the HTBI primer set for a first-round RT-PCR of the TCR CDR3. MiXCR, applied by TCRdb to the multiplex PCR reads, yields one record per CDR3 protein. The repertoire holds 450,000 to 600,000 distinct CDR3 sequences, 14% seen once, with about 15% in the top ten. The CDR3 spans 13 residues. In germline, CDR1 is SNHLY, CDR2 FYNNEI. The ends lost 9 bases at V and 0 bases at J; junction bases unmatched: 4. Sequencing input: blood. The receptor comes from a woman in her 40s with Graves' hyperthyroidism. The chain recombines TRBV2 with TRBJ2-5; TRBD1 matches at 7 bases. The CDR3 region has the DNA TGTGCCAGTGTACAGGGGTACCAAGAGACCCAGTACTTC. This encodes CASVQGYQETQYF.